By frequency in the sample, the clone carrying this T cell receptor beta chain is medium-sized. Antigen unknown. These data are taken from a study of liver allograft versus peripheral blood T cells. Turning to the study itself: Repertoires from peripheral blood of liver transplant recipients were compared with those inside their transplanted livers. Study-level findings and limits: Within liver allografts, T cell receptor repertoires were reportedly different from those in peripheral blood.

The CDR3 runs to 16 residues. J was trimmed by 7 bases and V by 4 bases; bases with no gene match: 15. Germline V lookup: CDR1 SEHNR, CDR2 FQNEAQ (reference sequence). TCRdb recomputed calls from the reads with MiXCR, one row per CDR3 protein. Among 7,300 or so distinct CDR3 sequences, approximately 15% were seen once, and the ten largest hold about 1.3%. The rearrangement joins TRBV7-9 to TRBJ1-2, with 7 bases that match TRBD1. The clonotype originates from a human patient who had a liver transplant. Among the T cells, some may be from the graft donor. Here the CDR3 DNA reads TGTGCCAGCAGCTCCCAGTCCGGGACAGCATCATCTGGCTACACCTTC. Translating it yields CASSSQSGTASSGYTF. The entire variable domain, with the rest obtained from reference TRBV7-9 and TRBJ1-2, is as follows: DTGVSQNPRHKITKRGQNVTFRCDPISEHNRLYWYRQTLGQGPEFLTYFQNEAQLEKSRLLSDRFSAERPKGSFSTLEIQRTEQGDSAMYLCASSSQSGTASSGYTFGSGTRLTVV.